Sequencing of this T cell receptor beta chain was carried out in a study of T cell changes during pregnancy in multiple sclerosis. Data came from immunoSEQ multiplex PCR; TCRdb stores just in-frame clones and leaves some out. Of 35,000 to 40,000 clones in the sample, roughly 89% were seen once. This clone showed up just a few times. Trimming shortened V by 3 bases and J by 6 bases, and 11 bases separated the two germline ends. Germline lookup yields CDR1 LNHDA and CDR2 SQIVND (reference sequence). CDR3 length: 13 amino acids. The clonotype was recovered from a female donor with multiple sclerosis, enrolled in a pregnancy study. This chain links TRBV19 with TRBJ1-2, with D perhaps TRBD1 (5 bases). The sample here was CD4+ T cells from peripheral blood mononuclear cells, taken in the second trimester of pregnancy. CDR3 coding DNA: TGTGCCAGTAGTATCAAGACAGCAAATGGCTACACCTTC. Translating it yields CASSIKTANGYTF.